This T cell receptor beta chain appears in the sequencing data of a study of blood T cell repertoires in COVID-19 (TCRdb year 2020). Study-level background: Samples covering the acute and convalescent phases of COVID-19 were provided by collaborators in the United States, Italy and Spain. The prospective study material was composed of cDNA or gDNA derived from T cells, B-cell-depleted T cells, or PBMCs. Subjects who had been exposed to COVID-19, were actively infected with it, or had recovered from it provided the deeply sampled blood TCRbeta repertoires that made up the dataset. A freely available public database, intended as a resource for researchers studying the immune response to SARS-CoV-2, is where the repertoires were released. The samples were drawn from two sources: the first 160 participants of the ongoing ImmuneRACE study, and over 950 subjects contributed by 6 global collaborators. The sample metadata nearly always contained a de-identified subject ID, COVID-19 status, age in years and sex. Where available, HLA class I and class II types were obtained from metadata supplied by the sample provider rather than from assay-based typing.

CDR1 and CDR2, looked up from the germline V gene (reference sequence), are LNHDA and SQIVND. At the junction V is shortened by 5 bases and J by 0 bases; bases outside the gene matches: 6. Reading from cysteine to phenylalanine, the CDR3 counts 16 amino acids. The retained sequence is limited to the CDR3, 48 bases, with the frame set at the first base. The collaborating institutions used their own protocols to collect whole blood in K2EDTA tubes. For TCRbeta analysis, collaborators shipped samples as frozen whole blood, isolated PBMCs, or DNA extracted from either of those sample types. General conclusions and limits of the study: The amount of clinical and demographic metadata varied by source and participant and was provided uncurated.

TCRbeta CDR3 regions were amplified from genomic DNA using the immunoSEQ Assay, a bias-controlled multiplex PCR. Concerning the study's data processing: Nucleated cell counts per sample were estimated from amplification of reference gene primers within the assay. To quantify the absolute abundance of each unique TCRbeta CDR3 rearrangement, sequence reads were collapsed and filtered. For each sample, productive Simpson clonality was calculated as the square root of Simpson's diversity index across productive rearrangements. In its TCRdb copy, this immuneACCESS table keeps in-frame sequences only and misses some clones. Where compared with another copy, unresolved V genes explain less than half of these, and the others have no known cause. V and J calls and clone size follow that table, whereas D and trimming were derived from the DNA. A total of 150,000 to 200,000 clones appear in this sample, 81% of them only once. The ten largest clones take up approximately 9.9% of the sample.

Of note for this clone: It has no known antigen specificity. Base quality data are lacking; no much larger clone is found one base away.

Source material: peripheral blood. The sequence is built from TRBV19 and TRBJ1-5; 8 bases in between match TRBD1. The source of this sequence is a man aged 55 to 69 with active or convalescent COVID-19. The CDR3 loop reads CASSARGPYSNQPQHF. The nucleotides are TGTGCCAGTAGTGCCAGGGGGCCCTATAGCAATCAGCCCCAGCATTTT.